The present TCR beta chain was sequenced within a study of regulatory T cells in long-lasting Graves disease. Study-wide background: Graves' patients (newly diagnosed) had been on antithyroid drugs under 3 months.

Time point denoted: newly diagnosed GD, antithyroid drugs for less than 3 months. Researchers made the TCR library from RNA that was extracted from PBMCs. CDR3 regions were amplified by Arm-PCR using iRepertoire HTBI primers to build TCR beta libraries. TCRdb used MiXCR to reprocess the multiplex PCR reads, holding one entry per CDR3 protein. The sample comprises under 300,000 distinct CDR3 sequences, 18% of which are singletons, and approximately 14% rests with the top ten. Many counts were recorded for this clonotype. The CDR3 is 14 residues long. V lost 5 bases and J lost 8, with 13 bases in between. These data also formed part of another study, on T cells in Graves' hyperthyroidism and ophthalmopathy.

The receptor's source is a woman in her twenties or thirties with Graves disease. Material: peripheral blood mononuclear cells (PBMCs), obtained at new diagnosis, from a patient treated with antithyroid drugs. The chain uses TRBV12-3 or TRBV12-4 and TRBJ1-6, with unresolved D. The CDR3 DNA follows: TGTGCCAGCAGTCTTAGGCCCCGCTATTCACCCCTCCACTTT. Encoded protein: CASSLRPRYSPLHF.